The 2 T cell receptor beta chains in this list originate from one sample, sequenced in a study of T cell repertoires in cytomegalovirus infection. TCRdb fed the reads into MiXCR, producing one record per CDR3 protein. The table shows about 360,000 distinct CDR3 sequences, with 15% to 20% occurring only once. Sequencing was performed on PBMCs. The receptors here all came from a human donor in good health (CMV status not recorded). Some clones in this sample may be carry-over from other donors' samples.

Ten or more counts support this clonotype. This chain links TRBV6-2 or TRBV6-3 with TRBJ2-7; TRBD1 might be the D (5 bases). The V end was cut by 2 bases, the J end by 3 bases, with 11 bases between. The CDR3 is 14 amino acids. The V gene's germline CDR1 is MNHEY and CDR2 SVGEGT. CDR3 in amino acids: CASSYPRTSYEQYF. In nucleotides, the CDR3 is TGTGCCAGCAGTTACCCTAGGACAAGCTACGAGCAGTACTTC.

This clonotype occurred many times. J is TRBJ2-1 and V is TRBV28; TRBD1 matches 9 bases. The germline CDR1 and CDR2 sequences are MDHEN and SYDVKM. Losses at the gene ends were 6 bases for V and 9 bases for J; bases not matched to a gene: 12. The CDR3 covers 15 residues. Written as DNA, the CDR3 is TGTGCCAGCAGCCCCCCAGGACAGGGGTTCAGTGAGCAGTTCTTC. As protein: CASSPPGQGFSEQFF.